This is a list of T cell receptor beta chains from one sample in a study of blood T cell repertoires in COVID-19. Sequencing used immunoSEQ multiplex PCR; TCRdb keeps in-frame clones, though not all of them. The data show approximately 220,000 clones, roughly 80% seen once. Sequenced sample: peripheral blood. The receptors come from a woman older than 75 with acute or convalescent COVID-19. Both conserved end residues are part of each CDR3.

V | CDR3
TRBV6-5 | CASGPGHSGQETQYF
TRBV19 | CASTPGRVSSYNEQFF
TRBV7-2 | CASSRRDSTPLHF
TRBV6-5 | CASSTRQGAYGYTF
TRBV10-1 | CASSVQAGAEAFF
TRBV29-1 | CSVQMRDRGYEQYF
TRBV7-3 | CASSLQGQGAGTEAFF
TRBV5-5 | CASSLGAGGLQETQYF
TRBV23-1 | CASSQAPLHF
TRBV3-1/TRBV3-2 | CASSQGATGGFYGYTF
TRBV23-1 | CASRLVVPGLSGNTIYF
TRBV20-1 | CSANSVSEQYF